Listed here are 8 T cell receptor beta chains from one sample, sequenced in a study of blood T cells in healthy people across ages. Together with a sample-barcoded 5' primer, a J-beta primer mix was included in a second PCR lasting about 7 to 12 cycles. TCRdb recomputed calls from the 5' RACE reads with MiXCR, one row per CDR3 protein. The sample records over 750,000 distinct CDR3 sequences, just under 25% being singletons. The data were also submitted as part of a second study, on T cells of mothers and their children.

Sequencing was carried out using blood. The receptors originated from a boy aged 5-17 years in good health.

J is TRBJ1-1 and V is TRBV12-5; the D gene is possibly TRBD1 (6 bases). Germline CDR1 reads LGHNT; CDR2 reads FRNRAP. There are 15 residues in the CDR3. V lost 0 bases to trimming and J lost 8 bases, with 16 bases between them. The DNA for the CDR3 is TGTGCTAGTGGTTTGGTACGGGTAATGGGGACAGAAGCTTTCTTT. Amino acids: CASGLVRVMGTEAFF.

The genes are TRBV2 and TRBJ1-1, with TRBD1 identical over 11 bases. J was trimmed by 7 bases and V by 3 bases; bases with no gene match: 13. Germline V gene sequence: CDR1 SNHLY, CDR2 FYNNEI. The CDR3 is 17 residues long. CDR3 in amino acids: CASSDRTGGDQGDEAFF. The DNA of the CDR3 is TGTGCCAGCAGTGACCGGACAGGGGGCGACCAAGGGGATGAAGCTTTCTTT.

The table lists this clonotype with many counts. The chain employs TRBV3-1 and TRBJ2-1; the D is unclear. In germline, CDR1 is LGHDT, CDR2 YNNKEL (reference sequence). V lost 6 bases and J lost 10, with 10 bases in between. The CDR3 runs 11 residues. The CDR3 nucleotides are TGTGCCAGCAGTCAGGTCGGGGAGCAGTTCTTC. Translation gives CASSQVGEQFF.

This clonotype has a handful of counts. J is TRBJ2-2 and V is TRBV12-3 or TRBV12-4, with 8 bases lining up with TRBD1. The junction had 0 bases not matched to a gene; V was cut back by 6 bases and J by 0 bases. This CDR3 contains 14 residues. In DNA form, the CDR3 reads TGTGCCAGCAGGGACAGGGCGAACACCGGGGAGCTGTTTTTT. This gives the protein CASRDRANTGELFF.

This clonotype was seen a few times. The chain joins TRBV7-9 to TRBJ1-2; D unclear. V was shortened by 1 base and J by 2 bases, with 8 bases between the two germline ends. The CDR3 covers 14 residues. The V gene's germline CDR1 is SEHNR and CDR2 FQNEAQ (reference sequence). As DNA, the CDR3 is TGTGCCAGCAGCTTAGAGGCCGGAAACTATGGCTACACCTTC. Its protein product is CASSLEAGNYGYTF. Filled out from reference TRBV7-9 and TRBJ1-2, the complete variable domain reads DTGVSQNPRHKITKRGQNVTFRCDPISEHNRLYWYRQTLGQGPEFLTYFQNEAQLEKSRLLSDRFSAERPKGSFSTLEIQRTEQGDSAMYLCASSLEAGNYGYTFGSGTRLTVV.

Note on this clonotype: The junction departs from the called germline gene at one end, perhaps through a read error. The J gene is TRBJ2-2, the V gene TRBV4-3; D tentatively reads TRBD1 or TRBD2 (5 bases each). The CDR3 loop spans 15 amino acids. Germline CDR1 is LGHNA and CDR2 is YSLEER. The CDR3 sequence: CASSRGHTNTGELLF. DNA of the CDR3: TGCGCCAGCAGCCGCGGACACACGAACACCGGGGAGCTGCTTTTT.

This chain links TRBV27 with TRBJ2-3, with D uncertain. The CDR3 is made up of 15 amino acids. Trimming took 1 base from V and 4 from J, leaving 12 bases between them. Germline loops: CDR1 MNHEY, CDR2 SMNVEV (reference sequence). This CDR3 is CASSLYSPEADTQYF. The CDR3 bases are TGTGCCAGCAGTTTATATAGCCCAGAAGCAGATACGCAGTATTTT.

The chain couples TRBV28 to TRBJ1-2, with TRBD1 matching 8 bases. The trim removed 3 bases at V and 5 bases at J, leaving 14 bases unmatched. Germline assignment: CDR1 MDHEN and CDR2 SYDVKM. The CDR3 is made up of 17 amino acids. CDR3 in DNA: TGTGCCAGCAGTTTGACCCAGGGGGCCCGGGACCCTTATGGCTACACCTTC. The encoded protein is CASSLTQGARDPYGYTF.